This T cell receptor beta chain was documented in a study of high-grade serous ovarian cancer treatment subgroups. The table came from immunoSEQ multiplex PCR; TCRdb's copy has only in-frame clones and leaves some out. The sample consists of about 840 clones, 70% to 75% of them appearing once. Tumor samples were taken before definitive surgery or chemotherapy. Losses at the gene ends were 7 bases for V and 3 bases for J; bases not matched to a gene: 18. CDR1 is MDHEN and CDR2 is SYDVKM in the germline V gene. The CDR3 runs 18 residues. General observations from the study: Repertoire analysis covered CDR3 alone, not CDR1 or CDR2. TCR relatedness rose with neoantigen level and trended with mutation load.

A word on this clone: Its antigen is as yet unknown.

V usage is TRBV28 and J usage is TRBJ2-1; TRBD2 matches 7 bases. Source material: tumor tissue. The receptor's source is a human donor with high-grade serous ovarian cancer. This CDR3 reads CASTDPRARGTNYNEQFF. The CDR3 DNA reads TGTGCCAGCACCGACCCCCGGGCTAGAGGGACTAACTACAATGAGCAGTTCTTC. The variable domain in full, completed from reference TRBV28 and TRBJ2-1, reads DVKVTQSSRYLVKRTGEKVFLECVQDMDHENMFWYRQDPGLGLRLIYFSYDVKMKEKGDIPEGYSVSREKKERFSLILESASTNQTSMYLCASTDPRARGTNYNEQFFGPGTRLTVL.